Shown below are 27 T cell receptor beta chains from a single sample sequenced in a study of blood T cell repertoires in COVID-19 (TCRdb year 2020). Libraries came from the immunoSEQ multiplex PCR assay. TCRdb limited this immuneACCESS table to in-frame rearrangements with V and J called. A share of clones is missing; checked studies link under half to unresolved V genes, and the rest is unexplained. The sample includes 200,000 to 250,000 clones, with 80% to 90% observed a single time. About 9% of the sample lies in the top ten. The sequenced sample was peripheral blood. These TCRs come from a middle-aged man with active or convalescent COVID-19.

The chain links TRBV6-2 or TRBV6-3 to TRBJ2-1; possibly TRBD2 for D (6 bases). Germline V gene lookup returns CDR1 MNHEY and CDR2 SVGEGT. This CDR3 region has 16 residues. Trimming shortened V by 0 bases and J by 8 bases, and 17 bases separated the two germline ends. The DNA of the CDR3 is TGTGCCAGCAGTTACTCGACGGGAGTCCTGGTGGATGAGCAGTTCTTC. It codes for CASSYSTGVLVDEQFF.

The chain's CDR3 is CASSATGARNYGYTF. DNA for the CDR3: TGTGCCAGCAGCGCAACAGGGGCTCGAAACTATGGCTACACCTTC. The chain couples TRBV9 to TRBJ1-2; 7 positions match TRBD1. Germline CDR1 and CDR2: SGDLS and YYNGEE. CDR3 length: 15 residues. V was pared by 3 bases and J by 2 bases, with 7 bases of the junction left unmatched. Full variable domain (rest looked up from reference TRBV9 and TRBJ1-2): DSGVTQTPKHLITATGQRVTLRCSPRSGDLSVYWYQQSLDQGLQFLIQYYNGEERAKGNILERFSAQQFPDLHSELNLSSLELGDSALYFCASSATGARNYGYTFGSGTRLTVV.

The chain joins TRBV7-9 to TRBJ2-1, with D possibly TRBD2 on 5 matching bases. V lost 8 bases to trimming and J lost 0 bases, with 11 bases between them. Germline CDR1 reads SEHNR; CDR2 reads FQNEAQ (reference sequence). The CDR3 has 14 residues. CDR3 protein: CASSSSNSYNEQFF. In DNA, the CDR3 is TGTGCCAGCTCGTCTAGCAACTCCTACAATGAGCAGTTCTTC.

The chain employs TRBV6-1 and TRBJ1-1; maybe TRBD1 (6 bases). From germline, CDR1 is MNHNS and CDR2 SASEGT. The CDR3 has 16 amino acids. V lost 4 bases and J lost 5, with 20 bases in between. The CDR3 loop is CASSGSRGQGPTEAFF. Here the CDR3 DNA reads TGTGCCAGCAGTGGGAGCCGGGGACAAGGGCCTACTGAAGCTTTCTTT.

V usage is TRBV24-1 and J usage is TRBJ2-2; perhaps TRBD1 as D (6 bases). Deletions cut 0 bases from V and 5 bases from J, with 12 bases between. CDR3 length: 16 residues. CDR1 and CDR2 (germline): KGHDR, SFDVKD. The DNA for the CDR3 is TGTGCCACCAGTGATTTGCATGGGGGCGTTACCGGGGAGCTGTTTTTT. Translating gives CATSDLHGGVTGELFF.

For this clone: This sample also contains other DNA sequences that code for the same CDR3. In DNA, the CDR3 is TGCAGCGTAAGGGGACAGGGGGTAGAGACCCAGTACTTC. It yields the protein CSVRGQGVETQYF. This chain connects TRBV29-1 to TRBJ2-5; TRBD1 agrees at 11 bases. Germline values: CDR1 SQVTM, CDR2 ANQGSEA. The CDR3 covers 13 residues. Germline trimming cut 6 bases from V and 4 bases from J; bases unmatched to any gene: 4.

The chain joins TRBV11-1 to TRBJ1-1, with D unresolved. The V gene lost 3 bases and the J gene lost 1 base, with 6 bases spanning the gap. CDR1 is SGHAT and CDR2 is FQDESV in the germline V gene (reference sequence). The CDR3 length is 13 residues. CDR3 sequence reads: CASSLEGNTEAFF. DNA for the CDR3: TGTGCCAGCAGCTTGGAGGGGAACACTGAAGCTTTCTTT.

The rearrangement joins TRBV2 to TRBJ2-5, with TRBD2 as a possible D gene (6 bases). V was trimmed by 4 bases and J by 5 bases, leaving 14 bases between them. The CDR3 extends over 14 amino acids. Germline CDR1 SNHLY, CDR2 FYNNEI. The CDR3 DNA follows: TGTGCCAGCAGTGCCCAGGGAGGCGTGGAGACCCAGTACTTC. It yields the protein CASSAQGGVETQYF.

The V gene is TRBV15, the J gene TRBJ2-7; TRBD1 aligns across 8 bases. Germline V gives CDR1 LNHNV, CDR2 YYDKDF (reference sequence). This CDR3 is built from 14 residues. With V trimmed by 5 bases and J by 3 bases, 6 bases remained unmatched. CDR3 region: CATSPRTGLYEQYF. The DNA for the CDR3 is TGTGCCACCAGCCCTCGGACAGGGCTCTACGAGCAGTACTTC.

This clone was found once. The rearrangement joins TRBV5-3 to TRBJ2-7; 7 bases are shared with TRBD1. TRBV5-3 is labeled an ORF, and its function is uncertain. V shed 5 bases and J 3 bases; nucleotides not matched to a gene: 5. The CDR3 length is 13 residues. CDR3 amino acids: CARRRDRDYEQYV. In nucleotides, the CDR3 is TGTGCCAGAAGGAGGGACAGAGACTACGAGCAGTACGTC.

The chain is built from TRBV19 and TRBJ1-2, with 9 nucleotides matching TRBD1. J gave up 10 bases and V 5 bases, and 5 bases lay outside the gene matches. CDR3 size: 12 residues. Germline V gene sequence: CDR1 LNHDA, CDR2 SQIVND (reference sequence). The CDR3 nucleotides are TGTGCCAGTAGTCTGACAGGGGGAGTCTACACCTTC. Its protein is CASSLTGGVYTF.

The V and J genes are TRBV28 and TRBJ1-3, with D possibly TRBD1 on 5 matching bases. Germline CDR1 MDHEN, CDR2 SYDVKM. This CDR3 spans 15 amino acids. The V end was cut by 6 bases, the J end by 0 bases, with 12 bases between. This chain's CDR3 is CASSRPTGSGNTIYF. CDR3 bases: TGTGCCAGCAGCCGTCCAACAGGCTCTGGAAACACCATATATTTT.

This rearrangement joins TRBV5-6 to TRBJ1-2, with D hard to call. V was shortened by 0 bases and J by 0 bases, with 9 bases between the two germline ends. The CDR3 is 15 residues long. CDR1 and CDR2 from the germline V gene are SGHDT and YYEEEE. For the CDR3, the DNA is TGTGCCAGCAGCTTGGACGCGATATCTAACTATGGCTACACCTTC. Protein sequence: CASSLDAISNYGYTF.

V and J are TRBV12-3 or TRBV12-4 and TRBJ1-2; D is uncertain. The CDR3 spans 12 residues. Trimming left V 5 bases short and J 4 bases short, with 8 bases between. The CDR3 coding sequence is TGTGCCAGCAGTCTACCCGGCTATGGCTACACCTTC. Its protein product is CASSLPGYGYTF.

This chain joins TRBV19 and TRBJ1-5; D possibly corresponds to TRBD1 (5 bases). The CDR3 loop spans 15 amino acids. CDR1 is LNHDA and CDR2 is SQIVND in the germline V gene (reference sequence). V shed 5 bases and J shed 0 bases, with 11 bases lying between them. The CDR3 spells CASSGAHYSNQPQHF. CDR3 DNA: TGTGCCAGTAGTGGGGCACACTATAGCAATCAGCCCCAGCATTTT.

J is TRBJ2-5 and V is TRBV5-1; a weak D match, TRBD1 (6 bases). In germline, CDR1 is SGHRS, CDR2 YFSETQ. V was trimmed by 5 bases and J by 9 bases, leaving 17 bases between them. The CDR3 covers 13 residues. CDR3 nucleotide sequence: TGCGCCAGCAGTGGGCCCCCAGGGGTGGCCCAGTACTTC. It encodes CASSGPPGVAQYF.

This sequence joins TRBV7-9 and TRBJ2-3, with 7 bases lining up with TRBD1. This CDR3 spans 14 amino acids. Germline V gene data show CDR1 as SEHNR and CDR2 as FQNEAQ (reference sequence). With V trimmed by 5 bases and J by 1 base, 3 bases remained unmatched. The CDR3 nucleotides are TGTGCCAGCAGCCAAGGACAGGGCACAGATACGCAGTATTTT. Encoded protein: CASSQGQGTDTQYF.

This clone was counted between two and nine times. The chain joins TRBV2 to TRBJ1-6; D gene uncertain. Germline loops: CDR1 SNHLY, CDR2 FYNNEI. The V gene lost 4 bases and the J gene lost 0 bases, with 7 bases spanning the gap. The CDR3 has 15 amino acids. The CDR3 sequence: CASSVQSSYNSPLHF. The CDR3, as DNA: TGTGCCAGCAGTGTACAGAGCTCCTATAATTCACCCCTCCACTTT.

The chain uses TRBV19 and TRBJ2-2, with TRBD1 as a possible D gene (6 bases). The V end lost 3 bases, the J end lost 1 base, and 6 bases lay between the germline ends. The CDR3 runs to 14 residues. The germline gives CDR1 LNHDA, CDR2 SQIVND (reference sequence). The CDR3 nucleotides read TGTGCCAGTAGTATGGGACAGAACACCGGGGAGCTGTTTTTT. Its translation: CASSMGQNTGELFF.

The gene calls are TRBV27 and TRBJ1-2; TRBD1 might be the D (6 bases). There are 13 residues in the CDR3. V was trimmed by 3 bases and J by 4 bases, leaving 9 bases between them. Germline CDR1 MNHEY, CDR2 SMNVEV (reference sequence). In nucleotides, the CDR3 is TGTGCCAGCAGTTTGGTAGGGGGCTATGGCTACACCTTC. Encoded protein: CASSLVGGYGYTF.

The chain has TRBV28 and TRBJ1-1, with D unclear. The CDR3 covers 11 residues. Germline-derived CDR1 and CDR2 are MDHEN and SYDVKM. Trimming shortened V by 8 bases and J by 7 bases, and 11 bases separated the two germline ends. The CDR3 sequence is CASRGSFEAFF. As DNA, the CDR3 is TGTGCCAGCCGCGGTAGCTTTGAAGCTTTCTTT.

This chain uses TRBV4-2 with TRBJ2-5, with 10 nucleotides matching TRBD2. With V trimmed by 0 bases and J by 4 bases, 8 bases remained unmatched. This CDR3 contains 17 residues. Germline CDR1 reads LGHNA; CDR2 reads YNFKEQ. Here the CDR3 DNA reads TGTGCCAGCAGCCAAGATTCTACTAGCGGGGACCCAGAGACCCAGTACTTC. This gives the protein CASSQDSTSGDPETQYF.

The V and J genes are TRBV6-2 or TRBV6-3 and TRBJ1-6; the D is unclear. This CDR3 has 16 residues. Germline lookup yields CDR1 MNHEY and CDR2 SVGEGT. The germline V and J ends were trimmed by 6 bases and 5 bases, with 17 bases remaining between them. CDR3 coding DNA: TGTGCCAGCAGCCCTTTTGCGCCCGGGAATAATTCACCCCTCCACTTT. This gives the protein CASSPFAPGNNSPLHF.

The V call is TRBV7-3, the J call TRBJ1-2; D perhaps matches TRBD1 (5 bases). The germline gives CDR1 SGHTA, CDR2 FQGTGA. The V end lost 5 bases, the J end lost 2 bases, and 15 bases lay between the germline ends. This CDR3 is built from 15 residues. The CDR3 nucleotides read TGTGCCAGCAGCCCAGACAGCTCCTTCAACTATGGCTACACCTTC. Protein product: CASSPDSSFNYGYTF.

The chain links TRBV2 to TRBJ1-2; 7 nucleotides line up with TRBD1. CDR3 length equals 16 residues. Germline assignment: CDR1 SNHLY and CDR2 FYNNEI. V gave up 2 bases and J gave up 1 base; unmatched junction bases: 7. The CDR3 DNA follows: TGTGCCAGCAGTGAATGGAGGGCAGGGGGTAACTATGGCTACACCTTC. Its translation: CASSEWRAGGNYGYTF. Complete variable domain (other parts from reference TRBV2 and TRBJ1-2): EPEVTQTPSHQVTQMGQEVILRCVPISNHLYFYWYRQILGQKVEFLVSFYNNEISEKSEIFDDQFSVERPDGSNFTLKIRSTKLEDSAMYFCASSEWRAGGNYGYTFGSGTRLTVV.

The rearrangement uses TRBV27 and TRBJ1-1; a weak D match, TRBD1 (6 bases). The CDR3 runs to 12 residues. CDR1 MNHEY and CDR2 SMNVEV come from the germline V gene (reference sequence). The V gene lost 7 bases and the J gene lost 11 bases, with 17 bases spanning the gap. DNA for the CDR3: TGTGCCAGCATGGGCCCTACAGGGCGGGCTTTCTTT. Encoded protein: CASMGPTGRAFF.

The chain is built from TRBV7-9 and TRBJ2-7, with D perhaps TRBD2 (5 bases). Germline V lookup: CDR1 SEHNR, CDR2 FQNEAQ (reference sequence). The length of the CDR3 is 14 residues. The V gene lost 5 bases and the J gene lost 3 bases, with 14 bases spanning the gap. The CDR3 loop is CASSRERSFYEQYF. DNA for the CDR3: TGTGCCAGCAGCCGAGAGCGGAGCTTCTACGAGCAGTACTTC.